These 12 T cell receptor beta chains originate from one sample sequenced in a study of blood T cells in healthy people across ages (dated by TCRdb to between 2014 and 2017). The library was produced with 5' RACE. Sequenced on an Illumina HiSeq 2500. A second PCR of about 6 to 11 cycles was performed with a sample-barcoded 5' primer and a J-beta primer mix. TCRdb reprocessing: public reads trimmed at Q25 with fastp, clones called with MiXCR, in-frame beta chains kept. Entries are consolidated by CDR3 protein sequence, retaining the most common genes and DNA. The sample data list about 670,000 distinct CDR3 sequences, and more than 45% of these were observed just once. The top ten constitute about 13% of the sample. Material for sequencing was blood. Receptors originate from a woman older than 75 in good health.

Worth noting for this clonotype: A much larger clone lies one base from this, so it may be a read error. The chain uses TRBV7-2 and TRBJ2-5; D is undetermined. The germline gives CDR1 SGHTA, CDR2 FQGNSA. CDR3 length equals 12 residues. CDR3 residues: CACSLNWSPQYF. CDR3 coding DNA: TGTGCCTGCAGCTTGAATTGGTCCCCCCAGTACTTC.

A note on this clonotype: The junction departs from germline at one end; a sequencing error may be responsible. V gene TRBV18 combines with J gene TRBJ1-1; D possibly corresponds to TRBD1 (5 bases). CDR1 KGHSH and CDR2 LQKENI come from the germline V gene. The CDR3 runs 15 residues. This CDR3 reads CAGSPQTGVNTEAFF. The CDR3 region has the DNA TGTGCCGGCTCACCTCAAACAGGAGTGAACACTGAAGCTTTCTTT.

This clonotype was seen only once. The rearrangement links TRBV29-1 to TRBJ2-5; no clear D. The V and J ends lost 5 bases and 5 bases respectively, with 12 bases between them. This CDR3 is 12 amino acids long. Germline V gene sequence: CDR1 SQVTM, CDR2 ANQGSEA. Written as DNA, the CDR3 is TGCAGCGTTCCACGCAGTAGTGAGACCCAGTACTTC. Translation: CSVPRSSETQYF. Filled out from reference TRBV29-1 and TRBJ2-5, the complete variable domain reads SAVISQKPSRDICQRGTSLTIQCQVDSQVTMMFWYRQQPGQSLTLIATANQGSEATYESGFVIDKFPISRPNLTFSTLTVSNMSPEDSSIYLCSVPRSSETQYFGPGTRLLVL.

This chain links TRBV3-1 with TRBJ2-5; tentatively, D is TRBD2 (5 bases). The ends were cut back, 7 bases at V and 3 bases at J, with 15 bases in the middle. The CDR3 covers 14 residues. Per the germline V gene, CDR1 is LGHDT and CDR2 is YNNKEL (reference sequence). DNA for the CDR3: TGTGCCAGCACGTCACGGGGTGTTGAAGAGACCCAGTACTTC. Its translation: CASTSRGVEETQYF.

In DNA, the CDR3 is TGTGCCAGCATTAGACTAGCGGGAGGGCACGATGAGCAGTATTTT. Protein product: CASIRLAGGHDEQYF. The chain uses TRBV6-1 and TRBJ2-3, with 14 bases identical to TRBD2. V lost 7 bases, J lost 11 bases, and 11 bases stayed unmatched. CDR1 is MNHNS, CDR2 SASEGT, per germline. CDR3 length equals 15 residues.

The sample holds many counts of this clonotype. The J gene is TRBJ2-5, the V gene TRBV29-1; 8 bases are a match to TRBD1. CDR3 length: 15 residues. Germline-derived CDR1 and CDR2 are SQVTM and ANQGSEA. Trimming removed 2 bases from V and 0 bases from J; junction bases left unmatched: 5. In DNA, the CDR3 is TGCAGCGTTGAACCGGGACAGGCGTACCAAGAGACCCAGTACTTC. Its translation: CSVEPGQAYQETQYF.

This clonotype was detected only once. The chain has TRBV12-3 or TRBV12-4 and TRBJ1-4; the match to TRBD1 covers 7 bases. CDR3 length: 14 amino acids. The trim removed 6 bases at V and 4 bases at J, leaving 5 bases unmatched. This CDR3 reads CASRPGQINEKLFF. The CDR3 DNA is TGTGCCAGCAGGCCGGGACAGATTAATGAAAAACTGTTTTTT.

The J gene is TRBJ1-1, the V gene TRBV3-1; the D is unclear. Trimming pared 6 bases from V and 7 bases from J, leaving 9 bases between. There are 11 residues in the CDR3. The germline V gene has CDR1 LGHDT and CDR2 YNNKEL (reference sequence). The CDR3 region is CASRYGVEAFF. The CDR3 coding sequence is TGTGCCAGCAGGTATGGAGTTGAAGCTTTCTTT.

The chain uses TRBV28 and TRBJ1-2, with D possibly matching TRBD1 (5 bases). The germline gives CDR1 MDHEN, CDR2 SYDVKM. V lost 8 bases to trimming and J lost 4 bases, with 17 bases between them. This CDR3 is built from 14 residues. CDR3 loop: CASLQTGQGYGYTF. CDR3 bases: TGTGCCAGCCTCCAAACCGGGCAGGGCTATGGCTACACCTTC.

Of note for this clonotype: It may be a read error: a sequence one base away is much more abundant. In DNA, the CDR3 is TGCAGCGTCCGCGGGGCGGGGGGGATTACAGATGCGCAGTATTTT. Amino acid sequence: CSVRGAGGITDAQYF. V and J are TRBV29-1 and TRBJ2-3, with TRBD2 identical over 9 bases. The germline gives CDR1 SQVTM, CDR2 ANQGSEA. The CDR3 consists of 15 residues.

The rearrangement links TRBV3-1 to TRBJ2-2; D might be TRBD2 (5 bases). Trimming stripped 3 bases from V and 4 bases from J, with 15 bases between. The CDR3 covers 16 residues. From germline, CDR1 is LGHDT and CDR2 YNNKEL (reference sequence). CDR3 nucleotide sequence: TGTGCCAGCAGCCAGCTGAGGATGGCGGGCACCGGGGAGCTGTTTTTT. This codes for CASSQLRMAGTGELFF.

This clonotype occurred many times. This chain connects TRBV5-1 to TRBJ2-7; 7 bases fit TRBD2. With 2 bases clipped from V and 4 bases from J, the junction kept 9 bases outside the gene matches. Germline CDR1 and CDR2: SGHRS and YFSETQ. The CDR3 is 15 residues long. CDR3 protein: CASSLGSGRTYEQYF. The CDR3 DNA follows: TGCGCCAGCAGCTTAGGTAGCGGGCGCACTTACGAGCAGTACTTC.